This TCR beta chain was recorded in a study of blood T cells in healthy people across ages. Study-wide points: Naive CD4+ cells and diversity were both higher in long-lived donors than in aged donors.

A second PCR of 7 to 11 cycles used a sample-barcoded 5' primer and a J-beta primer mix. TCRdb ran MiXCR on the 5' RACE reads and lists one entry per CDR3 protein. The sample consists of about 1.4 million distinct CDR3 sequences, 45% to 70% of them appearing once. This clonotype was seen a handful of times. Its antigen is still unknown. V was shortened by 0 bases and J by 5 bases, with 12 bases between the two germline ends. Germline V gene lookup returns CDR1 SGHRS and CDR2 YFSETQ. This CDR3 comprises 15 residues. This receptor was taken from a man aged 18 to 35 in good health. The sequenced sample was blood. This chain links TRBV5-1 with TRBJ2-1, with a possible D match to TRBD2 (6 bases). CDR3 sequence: CASSLVREGHNEQFF. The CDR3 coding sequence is TGCGCCAGCAGCTTGGTGCGGGAAGGGCACAATGAGCAGTTCTTC.